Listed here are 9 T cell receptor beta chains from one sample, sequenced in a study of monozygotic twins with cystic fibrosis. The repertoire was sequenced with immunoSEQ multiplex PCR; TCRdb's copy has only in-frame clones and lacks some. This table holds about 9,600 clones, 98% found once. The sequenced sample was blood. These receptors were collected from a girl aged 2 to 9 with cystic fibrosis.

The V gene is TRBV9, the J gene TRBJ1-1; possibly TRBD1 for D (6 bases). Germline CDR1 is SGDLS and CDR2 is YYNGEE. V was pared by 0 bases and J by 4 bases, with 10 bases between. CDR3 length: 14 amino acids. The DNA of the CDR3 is TGTGCCAGCAGCGTAGGAGGGGGAAGCACTGAAGCTTTCTTT. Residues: CASSVGGGSTEAFF. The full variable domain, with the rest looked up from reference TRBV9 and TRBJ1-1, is DSGVTQTPKHLITATGQRVTLRCSPRSGDLSVYWYQQSLDQGLQFLIQYYNGEERAKGNILERFSAQQFPDLHSELNLSSLELGDSALYFCASSVGGGSTEAFFGQGTRLTVV.

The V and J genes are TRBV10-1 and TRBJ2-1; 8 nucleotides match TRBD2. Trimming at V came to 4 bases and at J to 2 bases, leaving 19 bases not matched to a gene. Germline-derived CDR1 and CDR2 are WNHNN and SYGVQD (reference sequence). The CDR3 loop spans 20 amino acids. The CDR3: CASSAGRGRLTSGAYNEQFF. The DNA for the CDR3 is TGCGCCAGCAGTGCGGGGAGGGGACGACTTACTAGCGGAGCCTACAATGAGCAGTTCTTC.

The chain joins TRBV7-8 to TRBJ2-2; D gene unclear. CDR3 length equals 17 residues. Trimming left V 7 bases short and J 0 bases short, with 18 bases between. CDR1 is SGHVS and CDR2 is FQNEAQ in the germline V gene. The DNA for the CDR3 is TGTGCCAGCACCCCTCCTCGAGTACAGCCGAACACCGGGGAGCTGTTTTTT. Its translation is CASTPPRVQPNTGELFF. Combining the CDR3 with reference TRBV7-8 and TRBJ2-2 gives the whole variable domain GAGVSQSPRYKVAKRGQDVALRCDPISGHVSLFWYQQALGQGPEFLTYFQNEAQLDKSGLPSDRFFAERPEGSVSTLKIQRTQQEDSAVYLCASTPPRVQPNTGELFFGEGSRLTVL.

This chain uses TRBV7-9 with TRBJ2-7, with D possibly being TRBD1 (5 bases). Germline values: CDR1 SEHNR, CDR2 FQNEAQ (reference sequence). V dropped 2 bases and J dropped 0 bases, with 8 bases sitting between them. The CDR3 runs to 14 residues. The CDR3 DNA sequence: TGTGCCAGCAGCTTACCGGACACCTCCTACGAGCAGTACTTC. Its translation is CASSLPDTSYEQYF.

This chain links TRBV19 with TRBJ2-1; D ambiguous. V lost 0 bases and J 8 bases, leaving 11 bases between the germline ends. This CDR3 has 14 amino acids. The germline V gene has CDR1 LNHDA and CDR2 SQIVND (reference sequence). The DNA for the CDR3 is TGTGCCAGTAGTATAGAGGCTCATAGGGATGAGCAGTTCTTC. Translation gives CASSIEAHRDEQFF.

The CDR3 here is CASRRGGYTGELFF. DNA for the CDR3: TGTGCCAGCCGAAGGGGGGGTTACACCGGGGAGCTGTTTTTT. The chain couples TRBV11-2 to TRBJ2-2; a possible D gene is TRBD2 (7 bases). Deletions cut 8 bases from V and 3 bases from J, with 13 bases between. Germline-derived CDR1 and CDR2 are SGHAT and FQNNGV. The CDR3 covers 14 residues.

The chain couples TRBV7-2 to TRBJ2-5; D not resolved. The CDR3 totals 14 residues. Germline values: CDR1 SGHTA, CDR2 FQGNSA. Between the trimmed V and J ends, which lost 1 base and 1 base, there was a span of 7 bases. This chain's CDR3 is CASSLGLLQETQYF. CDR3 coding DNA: TGTGCCAGCAGCTTAGGGCTACTCCAAGAGACCCAGTACTTC. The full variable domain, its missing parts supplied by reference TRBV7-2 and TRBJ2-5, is GAGVSQSPSNKVTEKGKDVELRCDPISGHTALYWYRQSLGQGLEFLIYFQGNSAPDKSGLPSDRFSAERTGGSVSTLTIQRTQQEDSAVYLCASSLGLLQETQYFGPGTRLLVL.

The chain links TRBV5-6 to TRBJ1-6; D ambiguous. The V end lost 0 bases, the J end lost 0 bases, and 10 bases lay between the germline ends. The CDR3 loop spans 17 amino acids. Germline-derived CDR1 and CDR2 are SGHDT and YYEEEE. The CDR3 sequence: CASSLANGNSYNSPLHF. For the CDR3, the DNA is TGTGCCAGCAGCTTGGCCAACGGGAACTCCTATAATTCACCCCTCCACTTT.

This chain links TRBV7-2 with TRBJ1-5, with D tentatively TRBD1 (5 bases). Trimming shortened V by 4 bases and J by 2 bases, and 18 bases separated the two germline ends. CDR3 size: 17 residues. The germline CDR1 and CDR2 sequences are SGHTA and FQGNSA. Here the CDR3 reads CASSSSGTINGNQPQHF. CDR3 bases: TGTGCCAGCAGCTCTTCCGGGACCATAAACGGCAATCAGCCCCAGCATTTT.